These 20 T cell receptor beta chains were sequenced from one sample in a study of shared clonotypes between healthy human individuals (dated by TCRdb to the early 2020s). Libraries were built with the immunoSEQ multiplex PCR assay. TCRdb holds this immuneACCESS table with in-frame rearrangements only. Some clones are missing; in checked studies, unresolved V genes explain under half, and the rest has no known cause. In all, the sample holds about 680,000 clones, and around 90% of those were seen once. Clones ranked in the top ten supply 20% to 25% of the sample. For the CD8 naive samples, CD45RO-negative cells were positively selected for CCR7, yielding a CD45RA+CCR7+ population from which TemRA cells were excluded. Material: naive CD8+ T cells sorted from blood. The cell subset or site tag for this specimen amounts to: CD45RA+CCR7+. These receptors originate from a young man in good health.

This clone was counted a single time. The chain carries TRBV7-9 and TRBJ2-5; D may correspond to TRBD1 or TRBD2 (5 bases each). The V gene lost 4 bases and the J gene lost 4 bases, with 19 bases spanning the gap. This CDR3 region has 16 residues. CDR1 and CDR2 (germline): SEHNR, FQNEAQ (reference sequence). CDR3 coding DNA: TGTGCCAGCAGCTCCGCCCCCAGGCAGGGACGAGAGACCCAGTACTTC. Translating gives CASSSAPRQGRETQYF.

The chain combines TRBV5-4 with TRBJ2-7; 10 bases fit TRBD2. CDR1 SGHNT and CDR2 YYREEE come from the germline V gene (reference sequence). The CDR3 totals 15 residues. V was clipped by 3 bases and J by 3 bases; unmatched bases: 6. The CDR3: CASSWAGTSVYEQYF. The CDR3 coding sequence is TGTGCCAGCAGCTGGGCCGGGACTAGCGTCTACGAGCAGTACTTC.

The chain joins TRBV20-1 to TRBJ1-5; D call uncertain. V shed 6 bases and J shed 11 bases, with 11 bases lying between them. The CDR3 is 10 amino acids. Germline CDR1 reads DFQATT; CDR2 reads SNEGSKA (reference sequence). CDR3 DNA sequence: TGCAGTGCGAAAAGAGAGGCCCAGCATTTT. Translated: CSAKREAQHF.

The chain employs TRBV2 and TRBJ2-3, with D perhaps matching TRBD1 (6 bases). Germline V gene sequence: CDR1 SNHLY, CDR2 FYNNEI. Trimming shortened V by 5 bases and J by 1 base, and 10 bases separated the two germline ends. The length of the CDR3 is 14 residues. In DNA, the CDR3 is TGTGCCAGCAGTTGGGGGCGCCGCACAGATACGCAGTATTTT. Translated: CASSWGRRTDTQYF.

CDR3 region: CASSLVGEEFF. As DNA, the CDR3 is TGTGCCAGCAGCTTGGTTGGGGAGGAGTTCTTC. V and J are TRBV5-4 and TRBJ2-1; maybe TRBD2 (6 bases). Trimming shortened V by 0 bases and J by 14 bases, and 9 bases separated the two germline ends. This CDR3 is 11 amino acids long. Germline lookup yields CDR1 SGHNT and CDR2 YYREEE (reference sequence).

The CDR3 DNA follows: TGTGCCAGCACGCGGCAGGGGAATAACTATGAGCAGTTCTTC. Its protein is CASTRQGNNYEQFF. The chain carries TRBV27 and TRBJ2-1; TRBD1 is a possible D gene (6 bases). Germline-derived CDR1 and CDR2 are MNHEY and SMNVEV (reference sequence). This CDR3 is built from 14 residues. With 7 bases removed from V and 8 bases from J, the gap between germline ends came to 18 bases.

This clone was seen just once. The chain joins TRBV7-8 to TRBJ1-2; D gene uncertain. V lost 1 base and J 10 bases, leaving 16 bases between the germline ends. Germline V gives CDR1 SGHVS, CDR2 FQNEAQ. CDR3 length: 14 amino acids. Here the CDR3 DNA reads TGTGCCAGCAGCTTAGAGGAATCTCCTATGGACTACACCTTC. Its translation is CASSLEESPMDYTF.

The chain links TRBV19 to TRBJ1-2, with TRBD1 as a possible D gene (5 bases). V was cut by 3 bases and J by 6 bases, with 11 bases left in between. This CDR3 region has 13 residues. The germline CDR1 and CDR2 sequences are LNHDA and SQIVND (reference sequence). CDR3 in amino acids: CASSMGGFHGYTF. DNA for the CDR3: TGTGCCAGTAGTATGGGGGGATTCCATGGCTACACCTTC.

The V call is TRBV7-6, the J call TRBJ2-7, with 8 positions matching TRBD1. V lost 4 bases to trimming and J lost 2 bases; unmatched junction nucleotides: 7. CDR3 length: 15 amino acids. Germline lookup yields CDR1 SGHVS and CDR2 FNYEAQ. CDR3 region: CASSSQDRATYEQYF. The CDR3 DNA follows: TGTGCCAGCAGCTCCCAGGACAGGGCGACCTACGAGCAGTACTTC.

This clone was found once. This chain uses TRBV19 with TRBJ2-5; tentative D call: TRBD2 (6 bases). The germline CDR1 and CDR2 sequences are LNHDA and SQIVND (reference sequence). The CDR3 totals 15 residues. Trimming took 3 bases from V and 4 from J, leaving 15 bases between them. CDR3 DNA: TGTGCCAGTAGTATCTGGCGGGCGGAGGGAGAGACCCAGTACTTC. It is translated as CASSIWRAEGETQYF.

The V and J genes are TRBV27 and TRBJ2-1; the D is unclear. V was cut by 3 bases and J by 2 bases, with 14 bases left in between. There are 16 residues in the CDR3. In germline, CDR1 is MNHEY, CDR2 SMNVEV (reference sequence). The CDR3 spells CASSFEVGATYNEQFF. CDR3 DNA sequence: TGTGCCAGCAGTTTCGAAGTAGGAGCGACCTACAATGAGCAGTTCTTC.

The table lists this clone with a count of one. The chain links TRBV10-3 to TRBJ2-5; the match to TRBD1 covers 7 bases. This CDR3 is 15 amino acids long. With V trimmed by 4 bases and J by 3 bases, 8 bases remained unmatched. Looked up from germline, CDR1 is ENHRY and CDR2 is SYGVKD. The DNA of the CDR3 is TGTGCCATCAGTGGGGACCCCGGGACAGAAGAGACCCAGTACTTC. Translated, it gives CAISGDPGTEETQYF.

About this clone itself: The sample holds other DNA sequences that translate to the same CDR3. This chain uses TRBV27 with TRBJ2-1, with D maybe TRBD2 (6 bases). CDR1 and CDR2 from the germline V gene are MNHEY and SMNVEV (reference sequence). The CDR3 consists of 15 residues. V lost 3 bases, J lost 0 bases, and 9 bases lay in between. Here the CDR3 reads CASSLGGSSYNEQFF. CDR3 coding DNA: TGTGCCAGCAGTTTGGGGGGTAGCTCCTACAATGAGCAGTTCTTC.

The chain links TRBV5-1 to TRBJ1-3; 7 nucleotides line up with TRBD1. CDR3 length equals 13 residues. The germline V gene has CDR1 SGHRS and CDR2 YFSETQ. Trimming removed 6 bases from V and 2 bases from J; junction bases left unmatched: 2. For the CDR3, the DNA is TGCGCCAGCACCACAGGGGCTGGAAACACCATATATTTT. It translates to CASTTGAGNTIYF.

This chain connects TRBV5-6 to TRBJ1-5, with D maybe TRBD1 (5 bases). V lost 4 bases and J lost 2, with 16 bases in between. The CDR3 sequence is 16 residues long. Germline-derived CDR1 and CDR2 are SGHDT and YYEEEE. The DNA of the CDR3 is TGTGCCAGCAGCGTACGTCAGGGTTTCGGCAATCAGCCCCAGCATTTT. Its protein product is CASSVRQGFGNQPQHF.

This clone was counted many times. The chain uses TRBV19 and TRBJ2-2, with D perhaps TRBD1 (6 bases). With 3 bases removed from V and 6 bases from J, the gap between germline ends came to 8 bases. Germline V CDR1 and CDR2: LNHDA, SQIVND (reference sequence). This CDR3 comprises 13 residues. The CDR3 region has the DNA TGTGCCAGTAGTATGTCAGGGGCCGGGGAGCTGTTTTTT. Encoded protein: CASSMSGAGELFF.

The rearrangement joins TRBV4-1 to TRBJ1-5; TRBD1 is a possible D gene (5 bases). The germline V gene has CDR1 MGHRA and CDR2 YSYEKL. Trimming removed 4 bases from V and 9 bases from J, with 16 bases in between. This CDR3 has 14 residues. CDR3 DNA: TGCGCCAGCAGCCTTCTCTCAAGGGGCTGGCCCCAGCATTTT. It specifies CASSLLSRGWPQHF.

The chain has TRBV6-6 and TRBJ2-2; unclear D gene. The CDR3 covers 15 residues. CDR1 and CDR2 from the germline V gene are MNHNY and SVGAGI (reference sequence). V shed 0 bases and J shed 5 bases, with 10 bases lying between them. The CDR3 bases are TGTGCCAGCAGTTACTCCCAAGATAATACCGGGGAGCTGTTTTTT. It translates to CASSYSQDNTGELFF.

The chain couples TRBV6-1 to TRBJ1-3, with D possibly TRBD1 on 5 matching bases. The CDR3 sequence is 15 residues long. The V end was cut by 6 bases, the J end by 0 bases, with 12 bases between. Germline assignment: CDR1 MNHNS and CDR2 SASEGT. CDR3 loop: CASREQDFSGNTIYF. In nucleotides, the CDR3 is TGTGCCAGCAGGGAACAGGACTTCTCTGGAAACACCATATATTTT.

V usage is TRBV18 and J usage is TRBJ2-3, with D perhaps TRBD2 (6 bases). The CDR3 covers 14 residues. V was clipped by 3 bases and J by 2 bases, with 9 bases between them. Germline V gene data show CDR1 as KGHSH and CDR2 as LQKENI. CDR3 in DNA: TGTGCCAGCTCACCGTCGCGGGACACAGATACGCAGTATTTT. It is translated as CASSPSRDTDTQYF.